This T cell receptor (beta chain) was found in a study of cytomegalovirus exposure and HLA in healthy donors. Findings and limits, study-wide: CMV antigen specificity was confirmed in vitro for a few CMV-associated chains. The study reported that TCR beta sequences accurately predicted HLA-A and HLA-B alleles in most subjects. There were some public TCRs occurring in many donors, but most TCR sequences were rare.

60 Vbeta and 13 Jbeta primers were used in PCR. Generated by immunoSEQ multiplex PCR, the TCRdb table keeps only in-frame clones and is missing some. Of more than 100,000 clones in the sample, 79% were seen once. This CDR3 contains 16 residues. V was clipped by 0 bases and J by 1 base, with 15 bases between them. CDR1 and CDR2 (germline): GTSNPN, SVGIG (reference sequence). Turning to this clone: Its antigen remains unknown.

The receptor was derived from a male donor in good health and CMV-seronegative. Material: PBMCs. This chain joins TRBV30 and TRBJ1-1; D unclear. Here the CDR3 DNA reads TGTGCCTGGAGTGTAAGCCCGCAGGTGGGGAACACTGAAGCTTTCTTT. Its protein product is CAWSVSPQVGNTEAFF.